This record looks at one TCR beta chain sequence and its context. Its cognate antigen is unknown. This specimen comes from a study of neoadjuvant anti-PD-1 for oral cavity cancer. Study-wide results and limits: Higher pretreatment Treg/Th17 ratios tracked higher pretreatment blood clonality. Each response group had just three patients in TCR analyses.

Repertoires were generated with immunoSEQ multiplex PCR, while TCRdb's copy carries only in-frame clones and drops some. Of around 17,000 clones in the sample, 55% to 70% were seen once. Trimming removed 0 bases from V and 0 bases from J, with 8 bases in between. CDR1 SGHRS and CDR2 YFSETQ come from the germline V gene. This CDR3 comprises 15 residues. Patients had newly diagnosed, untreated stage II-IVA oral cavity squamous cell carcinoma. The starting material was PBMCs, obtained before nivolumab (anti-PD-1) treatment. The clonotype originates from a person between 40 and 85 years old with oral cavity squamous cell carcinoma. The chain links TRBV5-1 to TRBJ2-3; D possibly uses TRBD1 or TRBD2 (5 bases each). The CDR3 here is CASSLDRTSTDTQYF. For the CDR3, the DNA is TGCGCCAGCAGCTTGGACAGGACTAGCACAGATACGCAGTATTTT.